Ten or more counts support the clone carrying this T cell receptor (beta chain). RNA transcripts were the source from which TCR beta CDR3 regions were amplified. First-round RT-PCR with HTBI primers preceded a second-round multiplex PCR. TCRdb re-derived calls from the multiplex PCR reads in MiXCR, one entry per CDR3 protein. The sample consists of some 520,000 distinct CDR3 sequences, under 15% of them appearing once. These data originate in a study of Graves' ophthalmopathy and Graves' hyperthyroidism. Germline CDR1 reads MNHNS; CDR2 reads SASEGT. The CDR3 is 14 amino acids. V lost 1 base to trimming and J lost 6 bases; unmatched junction nucleotides: 3.

V gene TRBV6-1 combines with J gene TRBJ1-5; 7 bases fit TRBD1. Sequenced material: blood. The receptor was derived from a young woman with Graves' ophthalmopathy. The CDR3 coding sequence is TGTGCCAGCAGTGAAGGACAGGGCGCTCAGCCCCAGCATTTT. Amino acid sequence: CASSEGQGAQPQHF.